A selection of T cell receptor beta chains follows, all from one sample in a study of blood T cell repertoires in COVID-19. The assay was immunoSEQ multiplex PCR, and TCRdb's table has in-frame clones only and misses some. The sample comprises 150,000 or so clones, around 84% of which are singletons, and approximately 7% rests with the top ten. Input material: peripheral blood. These receptors all stem from a man in his fifties with active or convalescent COVID-19. Each CDR3 is given with its conserved first and last residue. The D gene is left open where the match is weak. Clone sizes are given selectively: once, few, many, or a class where the clone is expanded.

j_call,v_call,clone_size,d_call,cdr3_nt,cdr3_aa
TRBJ2-3,TRBV7-2,NA,NA,TGTGCCAGCAGCTTAGTCGGTCCCGGAGATACGCAGTATTTT,CASSLVGPGDTQYF
TRBJ1-5,TRBV20-1,NA,TRBD1,TGCAGTGCTAGTCGGCGACAGGGTGGCGCTCAGCCCCAGCATTTT,CSASRRQGGAQPQHF
TRBJ1-4,TRBV9,NA,NA,TGTGCCAGCAGCGTAGGGTTACACGGGGGAGAAAAACTGTTTTTT,CASSVGLHGGEKLFF
TRBJ1-1,TRBV7-2,NA,TRBD1,TGTGCCAGCAGCCCGCGGACAGGGGGGAACACTGAAGCTTTCTTT,CASSPRTGGNTEAFF
TRBJ1-4,TRBV27,NA,NA,TGTGCCAGCAGTTTAGTGGGGGCTGATGAAAAACTGTTTTTT,CASSLVGADEKLFF
TRBJ2-4,TRBV2,NA,NA,TGTGCCAGCAGTACAGGGTTGGAAGCCAAAAACATTCAGTACTTC,CASSTGLEAKNIQYF
TRBJ1-5,TRBV4-3,once,TRBD1,TGCGCCAGCAGCCAGGGGACAGGGAGCAATCAGCCCCAGCATTTT,CASSQGTGSNQPQHF
TRBJ1-4,TRBV6-5,NA,NA,TGTGCCAGCAGTTACGGAGCAGGGTATGAAAAACTGTTTTTT,CASSYGAGYEKLFF
TRBJ2-7,TRBV11-2,NA,TRBD1,TGTGCCAGCAGCTTAAACAGGGGTATCCGCGAGCAGTACTTC,CASSLNRGIREQYF
TRBJ2-1,TRBV10-3,NA,NA,TGTGCCATCAGCCCAAGAGCCGAGCGGAATGAGCAGTTCTTC,CAISPRAERNEQFF
TRBJ2-6,TRBV28,NA,TRBD1,TGTGCCAGCAGCAGCAGGGACAGGTACTCTGGGGCCAACGTCCTGACTTTC,CASSSRDRYSGANVLTF
TRBJ1-5,TRBV5-5,NA,NA,TGTGCCAGCAGCTTCTGGGGCCTTCAGGGCCAGCCCCAGCATTTT,CASSFWGLQGQPQHF
TRBJ1-1,TRBV19,NA,NA,TGTGCCAGTAGTATGCGGCCACCGAACACTGAAGCTTTCTTT,CASSMRPPNTEAFF
TRBJ2-7,TRBV29-1,NA,NA,TGCAGCGTTGAAGTGACAGGGAGGTACGAGCAGTACTTC,CSVEVTGRYEQYF
TRBJ1-2,TRBV4-1,NA,NA,TGCGCCAGCAGCCAAGCTGGGGGGTTCTATGGCTACACCTTC,CASSQAGGFYGYTF
TRBJ2-5,TRBV19,NA,NA,TGTGCCAGTAGTCCCGCCGGGGTGGAGCAAGAGACCCAGTACTTC,CASSPAGVEQETQYF
TRBJ2-5,TRBV6-5,NA,NA,TGTGCCAGCAGTTACTCGAGAGTTGAGACCCAGTACTTC,CASSYSRVETQYF
TRBJ2-2,TRBV18,NA,TRBD1,TGTGCCAGCTCGCCTCCGGGACAGGGGGCCACCGGGGAGCTGTTTTTT,CASSPPGQGATGELFF
TRBJ1-1,TRBV5-1,NA,NA,TGCGCCAGCAGCTTGATACAGAACACTGAAGCTTTCTTT,CASSLIQNTEAFF
TRBJ2-7,TRBV6-5,NA,NA,TGTGCCAGCAGTCAGAGACAGCCACCCTACGAGCAGTACTTC,CASSQRQPPYEQYF
TRBJ2-5,TRBV2,NA,NA,TGTGCCAGCAGTGAAGCCTCCGGGACCCAGTACTTC,CASSEASGTQYF
TRBJ2-3,TRBV11-3,NA,NA,TGTGCCAGCAGCCCAAACCTCGGGACACCCACAGATACGCAGTATTTT,CASSPNLGTPTDTQYF
TRBJ1-5,TRBV4-1,NA,NA,TGCGCCAGCAGCCAAGATCGGTCCGGGACAACTAGCAATCAGCCCCAGCATTTT,CASSQDRSGTTSNQPQHF
TRBJ1-5,TRBV7-9,NA,TRBD1,TGTGCCAGCAGCCTCTGGACAGGGAATAGCAATCAGCCCCAGCATTTT,CASSLWTGNSNQPQHF
TRBJ1-2,TRBV10-3,NA,NA,TGTGCCATCAGTGACGGCAGGAACTATGGCTACACCTTC,CAISDGRNYGYTF
TRBJ1-6,TRBV3-1/TRBV3-2,NA,NA,TGTGCCAGCAGCCTAGGGCAGGGTTCGGCCCTCCACTTT,CASSLGQGSALHF
TRBJ2-2,TRBV5-6,NA,NA,TGTGCCAGCAGCCTGGGCTTATGGGGGGTCGGCGGGGAGCTGTTTTTT,CASSLGLWGVGGELFF
TRBJ2-5,TRBV3-1/TRBV3-2,NA,TRBD1,TGTGCCAGCAGTAGGGACAGGGCACGGGAGACCCAGTACTTC,CASSRDRARETQYF
TRBJ2-2,TRBV7-3,NA,TRBD2,TGTGCCAGCAGCTTATCGAGTCGGGCTAGCGGGAGCCCGGGCGGGGAGCTGTTTTTT,CASSLSSRASGSPGGELFF
TRBJ1-5,TRBV28,NA,NA,TGTGCCAGCAGTTTTCTGGACTATAATCAGCCCCAGCATTTT,CASSFLDYNQPQHF
TRBJ2-1,TRBV4-1,NA,TRBD2,TGCGCCAGCAGCCAATCCCCTAGCGGGGGGGCCAATGAGCAGTTCTTC,CASSQSPSGGANEQFF
TRBJ2-5,TRBV6-2/TRBV6-3,NA,TRBD2,TGTGCCAGCAGTTTTCTCCCTAGCGGGGGGTGGCAAGAGACCCAGTACTTC,CASSFLPSGGWQETQYF
TRBJ1-4,TRBV30,NA,TRBD1,TGTGCCTGGAGGACACGACAGGGGGAAAGTCCCCACACTAATGAAAAACTGTTTTTT,CAWRTRQGESPHTNEKLFF
TRBJ2-5,TRBV3-1/TRBV3-2,NA,NA,TGTGCCAGCAGCCGAGGGAGTGGGGAGACCCAGTACTTC,CASSRGSGETQYF
TRBJ2-5,TRBV4-3,NA,TRBD1,TGCGCCAGCAGCCAAGTACCAGGACAGGGGGAGCAGACCCAGTACTTC,CASSQVPGQGEQTQYF
TRBJ2-2,TRBV5-5,NA,TRBD2,TGTGCCAGCGGGAGGGTTACCGGGGAGCTGTTTTTT,CASGRVTGELFF
TRBJ1-5,TRBV6-6,NA,NA,TGTGCCAGCAGTTACGAAGGGGGAGGCAATCAGCCCCAGCATTTT,CASSYEGGGNQPQHF
TRBJ2-7,TRBV21-1,NA,NA,TGTGCCAGCAGCCCCCCTTTGGTGGGGGCAAACTACGAGCAGTACTTC,CASSPPLVGANYEQYF
TRBJ2-7,TRBV5-6,NA,TRBD2,TGTGCCAGCGGACTAGCGGGAGGCTACGAGCAGTACTTC,CASGLAGGYEQYF
TRBJ2-2,TRBV9,NA,NA,TGTGCCAGCAGCTCCCAATTCCGGGGGGCAGAAGGCACCGGGGAGCTGTTTTTT,CASSSQFRGAEGTGELFF
TRBJ2-5,TRBV24-1,NA,TRBD1,TGTGCCACCAGTGAGGCCGCTCAGGGGGCAACCAGGGAGACCCAGTACTTC,CATSEAAQGATRETQYF
TRBJ2-1,TRBV2,NA,NA,TGTGCCAGCAGTGACAGGGTGGATTTCGCCGGCAATGAGCAGTTCTTC,CASSDRVDFAGNEQFF
TRBJ2-3,TRBV3-1/TRBV3-2,NA,TRBD2,TGTGCCAGCAGCCAAGATGCTAGCGGTTCCACAGATACGCAGTATTTT,CASSQDASGSTDTQYF
TRBJ1-1,TRBV9,NA,NA,TGTGCCAGCAGCGTAGGGAGGAGCCCGAACACTGAAGCTTTCTTT,CASSVGRSPNTEAFF
TRBJ1-1,TRBV6-1,once,NA,TGTGCCAGCAGTTCCCAGGTGAACACTGAAGCTTTCTTT,CASSSQVNTEAFF
TRBJ1-6,TRBV10-3,NA,NA,TGTGCCACCTCCGAGGGTTCACCCCTCCACTTT,CATSEGSPLHF